This TCR beta chain was identified in a study of tumour-infiltrating T cells in Burkitt lymphoma. Across the whole study: All epidemiological Burkitt lymphoma subtypes were represented in the cohort.

Clones were read by immunoSEQ multiplex PCR, and TCRdb kept only the in-frame ones, dropping some. The sample has some 2,300 clones, roughly 15% seen once. V lost 3 bases, J lost 4 bases, and 7 bases stayed unmatched. The CDR3 covers 15 residues. Germline V gene sequence: CDR1 SGDLS, CDR2 YYNGEE. In its sample, this clone was seen a few times. This receptor was identified in a human donor with Burkitt lymphoma. Sequencing used tumor tissue. The chain combines TRBV9 with TRBJ2-1; 7 bases align to TRBD2. The CDR3 loop reads CASSATRGDYNEQFF. The CDR3 DNA follows: TGTGCCAGCAGCGCGACCCGGGGGGATTACAATGAGCAGTTCTTC.